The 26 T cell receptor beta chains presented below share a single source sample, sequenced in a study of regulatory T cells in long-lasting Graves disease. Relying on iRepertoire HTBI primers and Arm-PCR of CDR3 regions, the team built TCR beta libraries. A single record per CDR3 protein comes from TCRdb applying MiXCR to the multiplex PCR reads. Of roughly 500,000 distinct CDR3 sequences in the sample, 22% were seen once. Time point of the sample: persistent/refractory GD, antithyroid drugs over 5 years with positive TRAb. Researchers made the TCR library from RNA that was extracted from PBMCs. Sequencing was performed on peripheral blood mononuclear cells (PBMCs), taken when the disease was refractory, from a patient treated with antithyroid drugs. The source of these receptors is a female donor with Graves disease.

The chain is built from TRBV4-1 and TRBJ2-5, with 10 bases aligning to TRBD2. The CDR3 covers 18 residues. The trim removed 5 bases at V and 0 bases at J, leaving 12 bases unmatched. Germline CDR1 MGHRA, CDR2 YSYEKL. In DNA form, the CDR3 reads TGCGCCAGCAGCAAAAGGGCACAACTAGCGGGGAACCAAGAGACCCAGTACTTC. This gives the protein CASSKRAQLAGNQETQYF.

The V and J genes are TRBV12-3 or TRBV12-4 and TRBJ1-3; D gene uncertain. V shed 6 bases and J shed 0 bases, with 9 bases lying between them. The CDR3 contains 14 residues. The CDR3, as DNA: TGTGCCAGCAGGGTAATGGGCTCTGGAAACACCATATATTTT. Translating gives CASRVMGSGNTIYF.

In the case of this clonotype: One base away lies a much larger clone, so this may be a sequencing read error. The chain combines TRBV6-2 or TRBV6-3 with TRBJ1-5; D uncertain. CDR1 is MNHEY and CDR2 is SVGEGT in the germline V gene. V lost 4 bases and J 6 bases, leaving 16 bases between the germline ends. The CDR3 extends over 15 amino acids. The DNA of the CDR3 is TGTGCCAGCAGTTCCAATATGGGCGGACCTCAGCCCCAGCATTTT. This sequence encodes CASSSNMGGPQPQHF.

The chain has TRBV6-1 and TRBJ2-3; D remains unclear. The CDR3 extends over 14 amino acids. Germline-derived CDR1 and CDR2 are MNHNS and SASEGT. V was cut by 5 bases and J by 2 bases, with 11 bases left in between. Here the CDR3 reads CASSTTLYTDTQYF. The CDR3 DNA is TGTGCCAGCAGTACAACCCTCTACACAGATACGCAGTATTTT.

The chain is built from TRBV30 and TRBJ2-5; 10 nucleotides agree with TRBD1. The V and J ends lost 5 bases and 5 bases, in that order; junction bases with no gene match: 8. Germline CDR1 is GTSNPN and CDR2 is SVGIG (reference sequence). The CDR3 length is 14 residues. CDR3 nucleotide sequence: TGTGCCTGGGCCGGGACAGGGGTTGGGGAGACCCAGTACTTC. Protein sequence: CAWAGTGVGETQYF.

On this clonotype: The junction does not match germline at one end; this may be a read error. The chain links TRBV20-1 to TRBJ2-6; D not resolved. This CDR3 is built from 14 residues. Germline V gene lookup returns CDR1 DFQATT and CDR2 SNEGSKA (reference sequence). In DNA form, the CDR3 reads TGCGGTGCGCAACCCCTCTCGGGGGCCAACGTCCTGACTTTC. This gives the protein CGAQPLSGANVLTF.

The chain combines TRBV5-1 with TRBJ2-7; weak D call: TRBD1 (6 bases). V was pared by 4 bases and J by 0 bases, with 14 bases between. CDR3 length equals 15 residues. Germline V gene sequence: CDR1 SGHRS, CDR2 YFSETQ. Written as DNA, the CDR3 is TGCGCCAGCAGCCCGTCACCGGACAGCTCCTACGAGCAGTACTTC. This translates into CASSPSPDSSYEQYF.

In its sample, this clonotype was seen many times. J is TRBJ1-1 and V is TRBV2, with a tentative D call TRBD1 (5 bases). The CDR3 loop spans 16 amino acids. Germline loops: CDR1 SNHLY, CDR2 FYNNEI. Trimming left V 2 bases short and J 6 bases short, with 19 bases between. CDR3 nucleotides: TGTGCCAGCAGTGAATTGGACGGGGGGAGGAGGGCTGAAGCTTTCTTT. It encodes CASSELDGGRRAEAFF.

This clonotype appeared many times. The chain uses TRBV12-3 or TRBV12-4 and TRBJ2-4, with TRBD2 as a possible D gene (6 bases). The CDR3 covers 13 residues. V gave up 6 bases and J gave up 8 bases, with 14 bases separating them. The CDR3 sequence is CASREGLGDIQYF. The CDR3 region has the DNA TGTGCCAGCAGGGAGGGACTGGGGGACATTCAGTACTTC.

CDR3 sequence reads: CASSGRSPEHGYTF. CDR3 DNA sequence: TGTGCCAGCAGCGGGCGGTCCCCTGAACATGGCTACACCTTC. V gene TRBV9 combines with J gene TRBJ1-2; D gene ambiguous. In germline, CDR1 is SGDLS, CDR2 YYNGEE. V lost 3 bases and J lost 6, with 15 bases in between. The CDR3 spans 14 residues.

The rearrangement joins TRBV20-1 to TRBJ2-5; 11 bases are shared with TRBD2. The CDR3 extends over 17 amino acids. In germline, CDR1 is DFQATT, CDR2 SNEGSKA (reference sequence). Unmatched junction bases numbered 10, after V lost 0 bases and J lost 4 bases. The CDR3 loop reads CSARDQAVAGGGETQYF. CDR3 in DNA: TGCAGTGCTAGAGATCAAGCCGTAGCGGGAGGGGGAGAGACCCAGTACTTC.

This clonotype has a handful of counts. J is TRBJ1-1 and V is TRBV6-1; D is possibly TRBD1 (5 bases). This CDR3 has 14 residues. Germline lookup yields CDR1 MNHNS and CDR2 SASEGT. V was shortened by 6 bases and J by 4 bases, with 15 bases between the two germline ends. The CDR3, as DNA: TGTGCCAGCAGCGCGGGGGACGCCTTCACTGAAGCTTTCTTT. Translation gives CASSAGDAFTEAFF.

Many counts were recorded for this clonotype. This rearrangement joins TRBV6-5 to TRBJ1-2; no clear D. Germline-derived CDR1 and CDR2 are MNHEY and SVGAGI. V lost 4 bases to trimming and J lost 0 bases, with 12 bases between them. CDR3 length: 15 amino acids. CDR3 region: CASSSYSATNYGYTF. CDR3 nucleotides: TGTGCCAGCAGTTCGTACAGTGCGACTAACTATGGCTACACCTTC.

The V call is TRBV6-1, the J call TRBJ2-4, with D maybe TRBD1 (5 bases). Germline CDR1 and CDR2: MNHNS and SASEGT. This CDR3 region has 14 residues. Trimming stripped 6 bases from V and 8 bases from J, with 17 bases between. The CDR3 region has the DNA TGTGCCAGCAGGACGGGTTCTCCCAGGGACATTCAGTACTTC. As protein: CASRTGSPRDIQYF.

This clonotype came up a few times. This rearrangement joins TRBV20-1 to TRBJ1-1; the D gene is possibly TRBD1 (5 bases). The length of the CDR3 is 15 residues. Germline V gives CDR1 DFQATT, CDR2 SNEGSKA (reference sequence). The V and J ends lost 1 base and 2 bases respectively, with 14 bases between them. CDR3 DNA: TGCAGTGCTAGAGCGGCAGGGCTAGCCAACACTGAAGCTTTCTTT. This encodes CSARAAGLANTEAFF.

The DNA of the CDR3 is TGTGCCAGCAGTTACGCGGACGGTAACTATGGCTACACCTTC. This encodes CASSYADGNYGYTF. This chain connects TRBV6-5 to TRBJ1-2; D remains unclear. V dropped 2 bases and J dropped 1 base, with 8 bases sitting between them. This CDR3 has 14 residues. CDR1 is MNHEY and CDR2 is SVGAGI in the germline V gene.

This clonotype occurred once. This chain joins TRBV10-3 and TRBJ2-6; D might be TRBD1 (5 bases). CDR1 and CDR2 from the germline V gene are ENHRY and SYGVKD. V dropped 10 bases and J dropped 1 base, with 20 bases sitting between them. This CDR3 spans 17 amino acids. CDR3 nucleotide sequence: TGTGCCACCCTACAGGCCGCCCAGCCATCTGGGGCCAACGTCCTGACTTTC. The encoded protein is CATLQAAQPSGANVLTF.

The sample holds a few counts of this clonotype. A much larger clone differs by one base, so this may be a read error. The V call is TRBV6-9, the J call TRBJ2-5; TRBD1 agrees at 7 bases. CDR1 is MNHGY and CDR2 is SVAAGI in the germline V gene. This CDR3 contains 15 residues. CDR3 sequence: CASSYAGTAQETQCF. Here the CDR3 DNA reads TGTGCCAGCAGTTACGCCGGGACAGCCCAAGAGACCCAGTGCTTC.

CDR3 sequence reads: CATHTYPPGQMFTAFF. CDR3 nucleotide sequence: TGTGCCACTCATACTTATCCCCCGGGACAGATGTTTACAGCTTTCTTT. This chain uses TRBV15 with TRBJ1-1, with 7 bases aligning to TRBD1. Germline-derived CDR1 and CDR2 are LNHNV and YYDKDF (reference sequence). This CDR3 has 16 amino acids. V trimming: 9 bases; J trimming: 10 bases; junction bases outside the gene matches: 23.

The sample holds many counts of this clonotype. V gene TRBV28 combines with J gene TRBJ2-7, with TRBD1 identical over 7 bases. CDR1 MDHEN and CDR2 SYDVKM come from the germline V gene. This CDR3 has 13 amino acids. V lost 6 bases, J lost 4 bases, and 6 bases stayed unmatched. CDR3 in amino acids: CASRDRDGYEQYF. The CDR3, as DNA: TGTGCCAGCAGAGACAGGGACGGGTACGAGCAGTACTTC.

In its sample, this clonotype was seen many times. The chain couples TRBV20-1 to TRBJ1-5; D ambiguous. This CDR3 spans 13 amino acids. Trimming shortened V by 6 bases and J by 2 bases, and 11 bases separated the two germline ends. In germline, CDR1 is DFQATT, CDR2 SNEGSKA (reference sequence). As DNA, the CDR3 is TGCAGTGCCCCGGAGGGTGGCAATCAGCCCCAGCATTTT. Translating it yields CSAPEGGNQPQHF.

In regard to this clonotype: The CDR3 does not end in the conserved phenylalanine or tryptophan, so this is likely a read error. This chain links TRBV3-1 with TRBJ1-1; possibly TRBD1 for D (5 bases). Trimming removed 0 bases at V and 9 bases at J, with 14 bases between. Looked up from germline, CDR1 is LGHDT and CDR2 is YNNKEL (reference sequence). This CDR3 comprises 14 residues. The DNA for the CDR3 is TGTGCCAGCAGCCAAGATATTATTCAGGGAAAAGCTTTCCTT. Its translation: CASSQDIIQGKAFL.

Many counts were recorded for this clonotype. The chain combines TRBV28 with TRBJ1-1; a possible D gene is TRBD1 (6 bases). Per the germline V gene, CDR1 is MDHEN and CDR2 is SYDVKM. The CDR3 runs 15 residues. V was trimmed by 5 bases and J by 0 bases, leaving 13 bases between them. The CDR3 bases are TGTGCCAGCAGTCAGACAGGCCCCATGAACACTGAAGCTTTCTTT. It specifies CASSQTGPMNTEAFF.

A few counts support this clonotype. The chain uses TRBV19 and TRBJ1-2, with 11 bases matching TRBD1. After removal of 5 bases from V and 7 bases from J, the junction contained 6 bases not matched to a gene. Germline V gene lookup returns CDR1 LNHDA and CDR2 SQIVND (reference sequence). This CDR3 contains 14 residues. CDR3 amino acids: CASSLGQGAIGYTF. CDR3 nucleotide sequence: TGTGCCAGTAGTCTCGGACAGGGGGCTATTGGCTACACCTTC.

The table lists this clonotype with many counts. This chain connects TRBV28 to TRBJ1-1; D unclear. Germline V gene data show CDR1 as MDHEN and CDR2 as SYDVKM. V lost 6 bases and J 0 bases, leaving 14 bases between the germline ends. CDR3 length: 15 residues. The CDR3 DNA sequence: TGTGCCAGCAGCCCAGCGGATCGGGTGAACACTGAAGCTTTCTTT. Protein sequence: CASSPADRVNTEAFF.

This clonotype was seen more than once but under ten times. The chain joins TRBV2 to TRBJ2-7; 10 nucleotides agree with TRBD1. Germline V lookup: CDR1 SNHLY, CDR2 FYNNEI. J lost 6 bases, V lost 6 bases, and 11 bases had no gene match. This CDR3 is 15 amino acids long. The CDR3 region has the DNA TGTGCCAGCAGGACCCTAGGGACAGGGGATTTCGAGCAGTACTTC. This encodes CASRTLGTGDFEQYF.